One sample yielded the 5 T cell receptor beta chains listed below, sequenced in a study of T-cell reconstitution after alpha-beta-depleted transplantation in children. Unique molecular identifiers were incorporated during preparation of the TCRbeta library. Via MiXCR, TCRdb re-called the PCR reads, giving one row per CDR3 protein. The data contain fewer than 550,000 distinct CDR3 sequences, roughly an eighth of them singletons. This specimen consisted of PBMCs, mostly from graft donor cells, obtained 180 days after TCRalphabeta/CD19-depleted stem cell transplant. The receptors were gathered from a female patient aged 2-10 years who had a stem cell transplant for aplastic anemia, so the T cells may come from the graft donor.

The rearrangement uses TRBV6-2 or TRBV6-3 and TRBJ1-5; D unclear. This CDR3 is built from 14 residues. V was shortened by 7 bases and J by 0 bases, with 10 bases between the two germline ends. Germline V gives CDR1 MNHEY, CDR2 SVGEGT. This CDR3 reads CASNSVYSNQPQHF. For the CDR3, the DNA is TGTGCCAGCAACAGCGTTTATAGCAATCAGCCCCAGCATTTT.

V usage is TRBV12-3 or TRBV12-4 and J usage is TRBJ2-7, with a tentative D call TRBD2 (5 bases). This CDR3 has 15 residues. Trimming stripped 3 bases from V and 0 bases from J, with 12 bases between. The CDR3 loop is CASSFEVAGSYEQYF. Written as DNA, the CDR3 is TGTGCCAGCAGTTTCGAGGTCGCGGGCTCCTACGAGCAGTACTTC.

CDR3 region: CASSPSRDSEQFF. CDR3 coding DNA: TGTGCCAGCAGCCCGAGCCGGGACAGTGAGCAGTTCTTC. This rearrangement joins TRBV7-2 to TRBJ2-1; 7 bases match TRBD1. V dropped 5 bases and J dropped 9; count of bases not matched to a gene: 7. Germline values: CDR1 SGHTA, CDR2 FQGNSA. The CDR3 contains 13 residues.

This clonotype was found many times. This rearrangement joins TRBV5-1 to TRBJ2-7; 8 positions match TRBD2. In germline, CDR1 is SGHRS, CDR2 YFSETQ. The CDR3 is 17 residues long. V lost 5 bases, J lost 1 base, and 14 bases stayed unmatched. In DNA form, the CDR3 reads TGCGCCAGCAGGACTGGGGTTACCAGCGGGAGTTCCTACGAGCAGTACTTC. Protein sequence: CASRTGVTSGSSYEQYF. Using reference TRBV5-1 and TRBJ2-7 for the parts outside the CDR3, the full variable domain is KAGVTQTPRYLIKTRGQQVTLSCSPISGHRSVSWYQQTPGQGLQFLFEYFSETQRNKGNFPGRFSGRQFSNSRSEMNVSTLELGDSALYLCASRTGVTSGSSYEQYFGPGTRLTVT.

The CDR3 nucleotides read TGTGCCAGCAGCTCCGACCCCACAGATACGCAGTATTTT. Translation gives CASSSDPTDTQYF. This chain joins TRBV5-6 and TRBJ2-3; D unclear. V was cut by 3 bases and J by 2 bases, with 7 bases left in between. There are 13 residues in the CDR3. Germline V gives CDR1 SGHDT, CDR2 YYEEEE.